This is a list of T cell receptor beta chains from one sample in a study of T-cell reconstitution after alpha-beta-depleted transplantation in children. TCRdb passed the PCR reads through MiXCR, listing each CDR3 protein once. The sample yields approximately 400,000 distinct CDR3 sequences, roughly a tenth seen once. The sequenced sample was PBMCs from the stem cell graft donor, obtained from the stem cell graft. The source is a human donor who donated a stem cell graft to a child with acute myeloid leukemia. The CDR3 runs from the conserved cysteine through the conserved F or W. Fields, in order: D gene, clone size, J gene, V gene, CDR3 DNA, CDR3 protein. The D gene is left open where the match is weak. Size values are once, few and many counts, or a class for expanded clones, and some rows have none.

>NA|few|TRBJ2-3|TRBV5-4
TGTGCCAGCAGCTTACCGGGGGCTAGCACAGATACGCAGTATTTT
CASSLPGASTDTQYF
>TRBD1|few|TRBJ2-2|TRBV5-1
TGCGCCACTACGCCCCTCCGCAGGGGGACGTCCCCCGGGGAGCTGTTTTTT
CATTPLRRGTSPGELFF
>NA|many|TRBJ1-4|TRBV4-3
TGCGCCAGCAGCCTCGACCCGGGAGCGCCGGAAAAACTGTTTTTT
CASSLDPGAPEKLFF
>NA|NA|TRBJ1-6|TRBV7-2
TGTGCCAGCAGCAGAAAATCAGGCTCCTATAATTCACCCCTCCACTTT
CASSRKSGSYNSPLHF
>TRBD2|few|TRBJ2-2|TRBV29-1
TGCAGCGTTCGGAGGGCGGGAGGGCCGAGCGGGGAGCTGTTTTTT
CSVRRAGGPSGELFF
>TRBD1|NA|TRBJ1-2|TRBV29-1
TGCAGCGTTGAACAGGGGGCGTCCGGCTACACCTTC
CSVEQGASGYTF
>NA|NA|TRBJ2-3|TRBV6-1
TGTGCCACCAAAATAGCGGAATACACAGATACGCAGTATTTT
CATKIAEYTDTQYF
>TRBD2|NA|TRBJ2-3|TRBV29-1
TGCAGCGTCAAAAGCGGGAGTCCCACAGATACGCAGTATTTT
CSVKSGSPTDTQYF
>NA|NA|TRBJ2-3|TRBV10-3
TGTGCCATCAGTGCCCCCCCCAGCACAGATACGCAGTATTTT
CAISAPPSTDTQYF
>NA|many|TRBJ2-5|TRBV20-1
TGCAGTGCGACAAGCAAGGCTGCCCCAGAGACCCAGTACTTC
CSATSKAAPETQYF
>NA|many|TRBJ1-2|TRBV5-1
TGCGCCAGCAGTCTGGACACTTTCTCTGGCTACACCTTC
CASSLDTFSGYTF
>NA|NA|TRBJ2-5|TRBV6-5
TGTGCCAGCAGTTTCGGACAGCACCAGCCCCAAGAGACCCAGTACTTC
CASSFGQHQPQETQYF
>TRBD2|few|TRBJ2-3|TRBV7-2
TGTGCCAGCAGCTCTAGCGGGAGTCGGACAGATACGCAGTATTTT
CASSSSGSRTDTQYF
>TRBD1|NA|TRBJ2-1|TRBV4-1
TGCGCCAGCAGCCAACCCCAGGGGGCGCGAAATGAGCAGTTCTTC
CASSQPQGARNEQFF
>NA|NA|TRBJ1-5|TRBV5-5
TGTGCCAGCAGCCCGGGTGGGGGATTCAATCAGCCCCAGCATTTT
CASSPGGGFNQPQHF
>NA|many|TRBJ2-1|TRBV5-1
TGCGCCAGCAGCGCAGCTAATGAGCAGTTCTTC
CASSAANEQFF
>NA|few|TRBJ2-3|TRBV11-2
TGTGCCAGCAGCCGACCGGCGGGGGCCAAGTCTAGCACAGATACGCAGTATTTT
CASSRPAGAKSSTDTQYF
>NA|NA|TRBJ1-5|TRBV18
TGTGCCAGCTCACCCTATCGAGCGAAGTCAGGGGGCAATCAGCCCCAGCATTTT
CASSPYRAKSGGNQPQHF
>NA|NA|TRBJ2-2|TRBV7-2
TGTGCCAGCAGCTTACAGGGGGGGTCCGGGGAGCTGTTTTTT
CASSLQGGSGELFF
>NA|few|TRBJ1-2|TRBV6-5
TGTGCCAGCAGTTACGGGCCAGGAGCTAACTATGGCTACACCTTC
CASSYGPGANYGYTF
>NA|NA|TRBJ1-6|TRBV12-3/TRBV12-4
TGTGCCAGCAGGTTATCAACTAGCCCAAGGTCACCCCTCCACTTT
CASRLSTSPRSPLHF
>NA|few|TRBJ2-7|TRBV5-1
TGCGCCAGCAGCCGGGGGTCCACCCGGCCATACGAGCAGTACTTC
CASSRGSTRPYEQYF
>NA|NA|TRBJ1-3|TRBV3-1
TGTGCCAGCAGCCCACGTGAGGAGACCATATATTTT
CASSPREETIYF
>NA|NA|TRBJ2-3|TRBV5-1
TGCGCCAGCAGCCCCCCCCGACCGGATACGCAGTATTTT
CASSPPRPDTQYF
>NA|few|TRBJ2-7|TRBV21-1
TGTGCCAGCAGCAAACTCTTGAACAGACTGTACGAGCAGTACTTC
CASSKLLNRLYEQYF
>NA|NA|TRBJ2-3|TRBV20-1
TGCAGTGCCCAGACGACAGGCTCGGGGGCAGATACGCAGTATTTT
CSAQTTGSGADTQYF
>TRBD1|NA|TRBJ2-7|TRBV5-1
TGCGCCAGCAGGTCGACAGGGTCCTACGAGCAGTACTTC
CASRSTGSYEQYF
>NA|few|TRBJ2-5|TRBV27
TGTGCCAGCAGTCTCAGGGGTAGCTCGGAGACCCAGTACTTC
CASSLRGSSETQYF
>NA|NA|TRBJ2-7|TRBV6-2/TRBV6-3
TGTGCCAGCAGTTACGGGGCCAGGTACTACGAGCAGTACTTC
CASSYGARYYEQYF
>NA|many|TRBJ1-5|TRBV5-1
TGCGCCAGCAGCGACGGACAGCCTAATCAGCCCCAGCATTTT
CASSDGQPNQPQHF
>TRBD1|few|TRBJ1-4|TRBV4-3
TGCGCCAGCAGCTCGCGTTGGGGACAGGAGTCCGAAAAACTGTTTTTT
CASSSRWGQESEKLFF
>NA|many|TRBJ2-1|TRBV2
TGTGCCAGCGCAACGGACCACGTCTCCTACAATGAGCAGTTCTTC
CASATDHVSYNEQFF
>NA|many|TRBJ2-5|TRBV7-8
TGTGCCAGCAGCTTCCGAGGGGGAGAGACCCAGTACTTC
CASSFRGGETQYF
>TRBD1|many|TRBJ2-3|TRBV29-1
TGCAGCGTTTACACGACAGGGGTGGCAGATACGCAGTATTTT
CSVYTTGVADTQYF
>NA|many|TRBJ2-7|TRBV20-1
TGCAGTGCTAGTAACAGGGAGCCCTACGAGCAGTACTTC
CSASNREPYEQYF
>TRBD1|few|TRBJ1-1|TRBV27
TGTGCCAGCAGGAGATACAGGGGGTCTGAAGCTTTCTTT
CASRRYRGSEAFF
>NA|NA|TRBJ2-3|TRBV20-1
TGCAGTGCACCCGGACACTACACAGATACGCAGTATTTT
CSAPGHYTDTQYF